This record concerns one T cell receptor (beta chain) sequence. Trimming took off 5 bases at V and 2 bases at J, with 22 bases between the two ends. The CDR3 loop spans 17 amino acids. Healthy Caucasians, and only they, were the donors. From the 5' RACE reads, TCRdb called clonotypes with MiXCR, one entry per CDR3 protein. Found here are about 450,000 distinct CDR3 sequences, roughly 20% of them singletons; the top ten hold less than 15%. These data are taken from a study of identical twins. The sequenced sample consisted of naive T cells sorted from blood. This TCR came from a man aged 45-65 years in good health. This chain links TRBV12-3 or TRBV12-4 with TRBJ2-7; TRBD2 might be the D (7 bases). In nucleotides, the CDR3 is TGTGCCAGCAGTCCTATTTGGGCCGGGGGGCGAACCTACGAGCAGTACTTC. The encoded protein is CASSPIWAGGRTYEQYF.